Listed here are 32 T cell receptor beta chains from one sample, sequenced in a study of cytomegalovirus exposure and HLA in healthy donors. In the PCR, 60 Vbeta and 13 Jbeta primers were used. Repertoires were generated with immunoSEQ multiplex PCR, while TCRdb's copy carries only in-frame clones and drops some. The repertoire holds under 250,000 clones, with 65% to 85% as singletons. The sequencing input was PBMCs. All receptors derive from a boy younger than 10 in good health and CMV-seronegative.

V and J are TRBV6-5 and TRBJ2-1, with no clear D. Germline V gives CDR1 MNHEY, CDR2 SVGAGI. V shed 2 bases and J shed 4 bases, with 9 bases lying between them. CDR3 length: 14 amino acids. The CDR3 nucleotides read TGTGCCAGCAGTTACGAGGCAGATTACAATGAGCAGTTCTTC. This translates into CASSYEADYNEQFF.

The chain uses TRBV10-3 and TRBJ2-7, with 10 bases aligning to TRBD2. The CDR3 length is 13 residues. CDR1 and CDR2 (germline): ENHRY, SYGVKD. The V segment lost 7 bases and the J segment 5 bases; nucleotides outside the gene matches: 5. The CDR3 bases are TGTGCCATCAAGGCTAGCGGGAGCCACGAGCAGTACTTC. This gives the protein CAIKASGSHEQYF.

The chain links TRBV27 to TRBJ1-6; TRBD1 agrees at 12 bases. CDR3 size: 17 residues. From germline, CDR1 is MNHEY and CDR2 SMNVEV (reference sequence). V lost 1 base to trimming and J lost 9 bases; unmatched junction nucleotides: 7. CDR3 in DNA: TGTGCCAGCAGTTTATATGCCGGGACAGGGGGCGGTTCACCCCTCCACTTT. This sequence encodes CASSLYAGTGGGSPLHF.

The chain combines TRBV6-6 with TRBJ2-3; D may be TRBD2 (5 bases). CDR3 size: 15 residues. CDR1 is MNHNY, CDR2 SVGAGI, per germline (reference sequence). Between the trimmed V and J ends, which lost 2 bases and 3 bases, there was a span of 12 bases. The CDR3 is CASSYGPPGTDTQYF. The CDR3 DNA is TGTGCCAGCAGTTACGGCCCCCCGGGGACAGATACGCAGTATTTT.

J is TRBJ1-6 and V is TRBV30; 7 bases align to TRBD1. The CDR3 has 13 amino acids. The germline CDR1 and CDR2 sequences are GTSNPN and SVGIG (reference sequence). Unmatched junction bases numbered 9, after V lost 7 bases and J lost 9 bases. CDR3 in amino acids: CASTQGSSSPLHF. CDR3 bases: TGTGCCTCTACACAGGGGTCTAGTTCACCCCTCCACTTT.

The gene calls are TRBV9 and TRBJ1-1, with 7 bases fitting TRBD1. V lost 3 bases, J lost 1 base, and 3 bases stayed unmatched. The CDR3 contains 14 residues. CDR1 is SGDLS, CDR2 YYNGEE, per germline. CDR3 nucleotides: TGTGCCAGCAGCGGGGACAGTGGGAACACTGAAGCTTTCTTT. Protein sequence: CASSGDSGNTEAFF.

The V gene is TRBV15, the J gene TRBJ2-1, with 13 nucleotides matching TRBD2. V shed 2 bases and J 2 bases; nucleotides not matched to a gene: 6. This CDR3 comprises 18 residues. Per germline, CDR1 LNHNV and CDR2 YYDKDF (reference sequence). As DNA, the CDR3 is TGTGCCACCAGCAGAACCCGGACTAGCGGGGGAACCTACAATGAGCAGTTCTTC. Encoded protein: CATSRTRTSGGTYNEQFF.

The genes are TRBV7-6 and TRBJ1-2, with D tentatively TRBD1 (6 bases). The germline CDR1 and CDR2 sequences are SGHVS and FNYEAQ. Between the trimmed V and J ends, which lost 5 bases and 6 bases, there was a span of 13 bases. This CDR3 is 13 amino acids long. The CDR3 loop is CASSAQGPDGYTF. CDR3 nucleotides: TGTGCCAGCAGCGCACAGGGTCCGGATGGCTACACCTTC.

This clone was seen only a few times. CDR3 sequence reads: CASSLVSPGEHGAYEQYF. In DNA, the CDR3 is TGCGCCAGCAGCTTGGTGTCTCCGGGGGAACATGGAGCCTACGAGCAGTACTTC. The chain carries TRBV5-1 and TRBJ2-7; D is perhaps TRBD2 (6 bases). Germline values: CDR1 SGHRS, CDR2 YFSETQ. CDR3 length: 18 amino acids. The germline V and J ends were trimmed by 0 bases and 2 bases, with 21 bases remaining between them.

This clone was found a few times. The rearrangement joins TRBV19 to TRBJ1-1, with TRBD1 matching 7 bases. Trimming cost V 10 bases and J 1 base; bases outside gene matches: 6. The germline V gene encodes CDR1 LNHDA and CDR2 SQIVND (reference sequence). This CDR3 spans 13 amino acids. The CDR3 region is CATLGQANTEAFF. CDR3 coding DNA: TGTGCCACCCTCGGACAGGCGAACACTGAAGCTTTCTTT. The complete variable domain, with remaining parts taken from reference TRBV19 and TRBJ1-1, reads DGGITQSPKYLFRKEGQNVTLSCEQNLNHDAMYWYRQDPGQGLRLIYYSQIVNDFQKGDIAEGYSVSREKKESFPLTVTSAQKNPTAFYLCATLGQANTEAFFGQGTRLTVV.

The CDR3 spells CASSGNPVGSSYNEQFF. The CDR3 nucleotides are TGTGCCAGCAGTGGAAACCCGGTGGGGAGCTCCTACAATGAGCAGTTCTTC. The chain joins TRBV2 to TRBJ2-1; a possible D gene is TRBD2 (5 bases). The germline V gene has CDR1 SNHLY and CDR2 FYNNEI. This CDR3 comprises 17 residues. V lost 4 bases, J lost 0 bases, and 16 bases lay in between.

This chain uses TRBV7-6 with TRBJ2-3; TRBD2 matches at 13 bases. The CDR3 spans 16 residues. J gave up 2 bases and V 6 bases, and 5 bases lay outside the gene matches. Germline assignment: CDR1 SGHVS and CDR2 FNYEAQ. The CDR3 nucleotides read TGTGCCAGCAGTCAAGGACTAGCGGGGGCCACAGATACGCAGTATTTT. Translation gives CASSQGLAGATDTQYF.

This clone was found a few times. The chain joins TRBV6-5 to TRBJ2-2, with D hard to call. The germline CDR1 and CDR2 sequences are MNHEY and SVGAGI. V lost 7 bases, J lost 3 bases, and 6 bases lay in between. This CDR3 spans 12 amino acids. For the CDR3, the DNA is TGTGCCAGCACCACTTACACCGGGGAGCTGTTTTTT. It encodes CASTTYTGELFF.

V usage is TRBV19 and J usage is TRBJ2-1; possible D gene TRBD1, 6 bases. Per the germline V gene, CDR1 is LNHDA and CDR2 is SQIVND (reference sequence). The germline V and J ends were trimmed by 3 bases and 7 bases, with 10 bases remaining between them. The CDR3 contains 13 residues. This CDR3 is CASSILQGNEQFF. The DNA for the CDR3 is TGTGCCAGTAGTATCCTACAGGGAAATGAGCAGTTCTTC.

Written as DNA, the CDR3 is TGTGCCAGCAGCCCGATAGCGGGGGGGCCGCATGAGCAGTTCTTC. Translation gives CASSPIAGGPHEQFF. The J gene is TRBJ2-1, the V gene TRBV11-2, with 11 bases lining up with TRBD2. From germline, CDR1 is SGHAT and CDR2 FQNNGV. J lost 8 bases, V lost 5 bases, and 8 bases had no gene match. The length of the CDR3 is 15 residues. The variable domain in full, completed from reference TRBV11-2 and TRBJ2-1, reads EAGVAQSPRYKIIEKRQSVAFWCNPISGHATLYWYQQILGQGPKLLIQFQNNGVVDDSQLPKDRFSAERLKGVDSTLKIQPAKLEDSAVYLCASSPIAGGPHEQFFGPGTRLTVL.

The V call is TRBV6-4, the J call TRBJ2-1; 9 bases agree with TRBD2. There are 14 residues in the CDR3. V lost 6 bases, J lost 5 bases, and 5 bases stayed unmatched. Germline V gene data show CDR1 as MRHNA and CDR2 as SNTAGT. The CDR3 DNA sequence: TGTGCCAGCAGAACTTTAGCGGGGGACAATGAGCAGTTCTTC. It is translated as CASRTLAGDNEQFF.

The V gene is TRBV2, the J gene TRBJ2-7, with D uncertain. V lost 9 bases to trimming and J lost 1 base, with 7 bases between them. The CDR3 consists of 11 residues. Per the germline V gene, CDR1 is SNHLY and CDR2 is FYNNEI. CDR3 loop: CASGPSYEQYF. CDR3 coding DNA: TGTGCCAGTGGGCCTTCCTACGAGCAGTACTTC.

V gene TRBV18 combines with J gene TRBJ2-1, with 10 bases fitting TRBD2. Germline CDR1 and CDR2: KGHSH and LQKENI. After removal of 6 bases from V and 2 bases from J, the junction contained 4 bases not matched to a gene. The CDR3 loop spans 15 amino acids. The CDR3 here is CASSDLAGAYNEQFF. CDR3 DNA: TGTGCCAGCTCCGATCTAGCGGGGGCCTACAATGAGCAGTTCTTC. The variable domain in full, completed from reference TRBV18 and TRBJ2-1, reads NAGVMQNPRHLVRRRGQEARLRCSPMKGHSHVYWYRQLPEEGLKFMVYLQKENIIDESGMPKERFSAEFPKEGPSILRIQQVVRGDSAAYFCASSDLAGAYNEQFFGPGTRLTVL.

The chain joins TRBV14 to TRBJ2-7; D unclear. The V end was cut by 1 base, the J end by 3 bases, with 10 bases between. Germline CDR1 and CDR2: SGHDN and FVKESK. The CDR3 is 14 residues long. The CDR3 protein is CASSQVSQIYEQYF. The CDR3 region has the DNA TGTGCCAGCAGCCAAGTATCCCAGATCTACGAGCAGTACTTC.

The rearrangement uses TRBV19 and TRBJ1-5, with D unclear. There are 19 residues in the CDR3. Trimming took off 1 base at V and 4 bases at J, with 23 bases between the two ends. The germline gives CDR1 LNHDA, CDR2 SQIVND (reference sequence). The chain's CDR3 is CASSIVAGVLGSSNQPQHF. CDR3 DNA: TGTGCCAGTAGTATAGTTGCTGGAGTATTAGGGAGCAGTAATCAGCCCCAGCATTTT.

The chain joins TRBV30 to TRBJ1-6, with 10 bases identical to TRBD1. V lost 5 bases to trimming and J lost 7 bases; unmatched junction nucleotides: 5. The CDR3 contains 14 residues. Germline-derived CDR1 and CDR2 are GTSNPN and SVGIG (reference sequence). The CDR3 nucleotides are TGTGCCTGGGGGACAGGGGAAGGAAATTCACCCCTCCACTTT. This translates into CAWGTGEGNSPLHF.

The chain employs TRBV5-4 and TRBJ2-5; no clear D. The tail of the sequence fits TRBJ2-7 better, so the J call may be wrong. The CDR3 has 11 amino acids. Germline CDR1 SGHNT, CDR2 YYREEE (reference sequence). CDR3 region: CASSLHYEQYF. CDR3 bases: TGTGCCAGCAGCTTACACTACGAGCAGTACTTC.

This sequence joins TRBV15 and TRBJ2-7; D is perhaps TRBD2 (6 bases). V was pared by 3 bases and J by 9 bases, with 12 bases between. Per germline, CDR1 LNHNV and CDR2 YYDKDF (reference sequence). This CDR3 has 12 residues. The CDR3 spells CATSSLGRGQYF. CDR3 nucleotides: TGTGCCACCAGCAGTCTGGGGCGGGGGCAGTACTTC.

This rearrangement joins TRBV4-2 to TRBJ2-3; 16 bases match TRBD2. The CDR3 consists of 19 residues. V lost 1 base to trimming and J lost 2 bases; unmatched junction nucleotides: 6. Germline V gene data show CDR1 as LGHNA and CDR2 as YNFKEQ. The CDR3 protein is CASSQVWGTSGGDTDTQYF. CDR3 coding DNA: TGTGCCAGCAGCCAAGTCTGGGGGACTAGCGGGGGGGACACAGATACGCAGTATTTT.

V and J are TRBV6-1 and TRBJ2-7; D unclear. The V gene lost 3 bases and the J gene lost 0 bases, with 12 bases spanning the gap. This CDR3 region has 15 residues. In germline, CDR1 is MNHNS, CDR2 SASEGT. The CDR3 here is CASSENLPSSYEQYF. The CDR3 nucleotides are TGTGCCAGCAGTGAGAATCTTCCGAGCTCCTACGAGCAGTACTTC.

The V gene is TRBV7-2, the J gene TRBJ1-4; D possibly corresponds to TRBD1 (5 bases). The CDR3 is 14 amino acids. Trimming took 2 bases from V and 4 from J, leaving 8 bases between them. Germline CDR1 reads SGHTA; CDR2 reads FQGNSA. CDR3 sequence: CASSLTGSNEKLFF. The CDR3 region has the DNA TGTGCCAGCAGCTTAACAGGCAGTAATGAAAAACTGTTTTTT.

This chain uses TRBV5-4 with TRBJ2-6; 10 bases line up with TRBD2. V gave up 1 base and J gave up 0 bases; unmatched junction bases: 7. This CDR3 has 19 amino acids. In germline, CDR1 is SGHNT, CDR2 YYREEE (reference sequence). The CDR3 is CASSLQLAGALSGANVLTF. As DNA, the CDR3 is TGTGCCAGCAGCTTGCAGCTAGCGGGGGCCCTCTCTGGGGCCAACGTCCTGACTTTC.

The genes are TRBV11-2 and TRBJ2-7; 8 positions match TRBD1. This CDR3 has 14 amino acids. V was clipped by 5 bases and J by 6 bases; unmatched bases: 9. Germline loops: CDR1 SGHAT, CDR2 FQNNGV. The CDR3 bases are TGTGCCAGCAGCCCCCGGACAGGGACTCCCGAGCAGTACTTC. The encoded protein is CASSPRTGTPEQYF.

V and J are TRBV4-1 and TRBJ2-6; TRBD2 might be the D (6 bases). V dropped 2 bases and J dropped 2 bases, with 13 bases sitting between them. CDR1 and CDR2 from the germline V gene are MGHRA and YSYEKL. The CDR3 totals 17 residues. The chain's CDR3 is CASSQRGTGTGANVLTF. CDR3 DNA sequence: TGCGCCAGCAGCCAACGGGGGACCGGGACTGGGGCCAACGTCCTGACTTTC.

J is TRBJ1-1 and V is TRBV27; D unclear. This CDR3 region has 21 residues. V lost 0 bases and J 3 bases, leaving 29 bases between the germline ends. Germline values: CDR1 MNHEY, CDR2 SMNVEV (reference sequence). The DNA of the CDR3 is TGTGCCAGCAGTTTATCAGCACTACATAGTGGGAGGTTCGTCACGGACACTGAAGCTTTCTTT. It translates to CASSLSALHSGRFVTDTEAFF.

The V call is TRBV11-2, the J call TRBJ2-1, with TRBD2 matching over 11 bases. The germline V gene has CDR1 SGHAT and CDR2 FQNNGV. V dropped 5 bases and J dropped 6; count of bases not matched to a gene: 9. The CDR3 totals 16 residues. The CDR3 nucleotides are TGTGCCAGCAGCCCTAGCTTAGCGGGAGGGCGCAATGAGCAGTTCTTC. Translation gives CASSPSLAGGRNEQFF.

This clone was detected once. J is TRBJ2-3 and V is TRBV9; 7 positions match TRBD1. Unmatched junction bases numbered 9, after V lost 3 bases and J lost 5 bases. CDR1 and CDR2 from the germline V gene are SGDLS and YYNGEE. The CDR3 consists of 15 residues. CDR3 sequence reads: CASSAQPTGVDTQYF. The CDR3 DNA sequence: TGTGCCAGCAGCGCTCAGCCAACAGGGGTAGATACGCAGTATTTT.